The next 3 T cell receptor beta chains were all read from a single sample in a study of blood T cell repertoires in COVID-19. The repertoire was sequenced with immunoSEQ multiplex PCR; TCRdb's copy has only in-frame clones and lacks some. This sample has around 300,000 clones; around nine tenths occur once, and the top ten carry 5.5% to 7%. The sample comprised PBMCs or T cells enriched from blood (not recorded which). Source of these receptors: a woman in her 40s who had recovered from COVID-19.

The gene calls are TRBV30 and TRBJ2-7; D possibly corresponds to TRBD1 (8 bases). The CDR3 spans 14 residues. Germline loops: CDR1 GTSNPN, CDR2 SVGIG (reference sequence). Deletions cut 2 bases from V and 6 bases from J, with 17 bases between. CDR3: CAWSFSGGGGEQYF. As DNA, the CDR3 is TGTGCCTGGAGTTTCTCAGGGGGCGGGGGCGAGCAGTACTTC.

This chain joins TRBV28 and TRBJ1-6; the match to TRBD1 covers 7 bases. The CDR3 has 16 residues. Germline V gene data show CDR1 as MDHEN and CDR2 as SYDVKM. Trimming took 5 bases from V and 8 from J; bases not matched to a gene: 12. The CDR3 protein is CASSLPKGGAYSPLHF. CDR3 nucleotides: TGTGCCAGCAGTCTTCCGAAAGGGGGCGCATATTCACCCCTCCACTTT.

The V gene is TRBV4-3, the J gene TRBJ2-5, with TRBD2 matching over 7 bases. The V and J ends lost 1 base and 3 bases, in that order; junction bases with no gene match: 11. The V gene's germline CDR1 is LGHNA and CDR2 YSLEER. This CDR3 has 17 amino acids. CDR3 residues: CASSQVAGARGEETQYF. In DNA, the CDR3 is TGCGCCAGCAGCCAAGTGGCGGGAGCGAGGGGAGAAGAGACCCAGTACTTC.